The clone carrying this T cell receptor beta chain was observed a few times. The antigen remains undetermined. This CDR3 region has 13 residues. CDR1 and CDR2 (germline): WSHSY, SAAADI. V lost 7 bases and J 1 base, leaving 10 bases between the germline ends. The library targeted TCRbeta and was prepared with unique molecular identifiers. TCRdb re-analysed the PCR reads in MiXCR, keeping a single row per CDR3 protein. The profile shows approximately 980,000 distinct CDR3 sequences, roughly 31% of them singletons. The sample belongs to a study of T-cell reconstitution after alpha-beta-depleted transplantation in children. Study results and caveats: Hyperexpanded clones declined; after one year, newly produced T cells mostly supplied diversity. Reportedly, only several hundred clones from non-depleted graft cells drove alpha-beta T-cell counts at about two months.

This chain connects TRBV10-2 to TRBJ1-1; no clear D. This clonotype was obtained from a boy less than two years old who had a stem cell transplant for SCID, so the T cells may come from the graft donor. The input for sequencing was PBMCs, mostly from graft donor cells, taken 360 days after TCRalphabeta/CD19-depleted stem cell transplant. The CDR3, as DNA: TGCGCCAGCATAAACGTGGGGAACACTGAAGCTTTCTTT. Translating it yields CASINVGNTEAFF.